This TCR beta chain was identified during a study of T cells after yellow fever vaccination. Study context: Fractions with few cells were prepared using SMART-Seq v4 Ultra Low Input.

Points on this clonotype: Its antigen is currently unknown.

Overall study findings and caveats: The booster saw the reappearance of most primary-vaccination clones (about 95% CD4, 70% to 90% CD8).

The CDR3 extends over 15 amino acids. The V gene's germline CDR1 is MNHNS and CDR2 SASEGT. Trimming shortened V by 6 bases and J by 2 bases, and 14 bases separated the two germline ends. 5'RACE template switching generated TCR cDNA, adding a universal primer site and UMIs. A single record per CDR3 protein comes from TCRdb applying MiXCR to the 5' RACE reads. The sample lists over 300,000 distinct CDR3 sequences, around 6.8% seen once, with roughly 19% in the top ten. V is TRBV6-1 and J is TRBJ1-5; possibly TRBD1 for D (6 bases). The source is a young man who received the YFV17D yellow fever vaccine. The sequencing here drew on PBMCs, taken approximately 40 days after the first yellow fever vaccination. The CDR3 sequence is CASSTTGLGNQPQHF. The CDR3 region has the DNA TGTGCCAGCAGCACAACAGGGCTGGGCAATCAGCCCCAGCATTTT.